These 8 T cell receptor beta chains came from one sample sequenced in a study of glioma-infiltrating T cells after dendritic cell vaccination. TCRdb's copy holds only in-frame clones and misses some; the assay was immunoSEQ multiplex PCR. Of about 73,000 clones listed, over 75% are singletons. The sequencing used blood, collected before dendritic cell vaccination. These receptors were obtained from a human donor with glioblastoma.

CDR3 nucleotides: TGCGCCAGCAGCCAAGCCCTAGCGGCGCAAGACACAGATACGCAGTATTTT. It specifies CASSQALAAQDTDTQYF. The chain couples TRBV4-1 to TRBJ2-3; TRBD2 matches at 7 bases. Germline-derived CDR1 and CDR2 are MGHRA and YSYEKL. V dropped 1 base and J dropped 2; count of bases not matched to a gene: 9. The length of the CDR3 is 17 residues.

The V and J genes are TRBV30 and TRBJ2-1; TRBD2 is a possible D gene (5 bases). Trimming took off 3 bases at V and 0 bases at J, with 15 bases between the two ends. Germline-derived CDR1 and CDR2 are GTSNPN and SVGIG (reference sequence). This CDR3 comprises 16 residues. The CDR3 here is CAWRRGAASSYNEQFF. In DNA form, the CDR3 reads TGTGCCTGGAGACGGGGAGCGGCGTCCTCCTACAATGAGCAGTTCTTC.

The rearrangement links TRBV29-1 to TRBJ2-7, with D hard to call. The CDR3 contains 14 residues. Germline assignment: CDR1 SQVTM and CDR2 ANQGSEA. V was cut by 0 bases and J by 1 base, with 10 bases left in between. In DNA form, the CDR3 reads TGCAGCGTTGAAGACTCGACTCCGTCCTACGAGCAGTACTTC. It specifies CSVEDSTPSYEQYF.

J is TRBJ1-4 and V is TRBV5-1; no firm D call. With 2 bases removed from V and 7 bases from J, the gap between germline ends came to 9 bases. Germline V CDR1 and CDR2: SGHRS, YFSETQ. The CDR3 runs to 13 residues. The CDR3 spells CASSLRESEKLFF. For the CDR3, the DNA is TGCGCCAGCAGCTTAAGAGAGTCTGAAAAACTGTTTTTT.

This chain uses TRBV11-2 with TRBJ1-2; D is uncertain. This CDR3 is built from 15 residues. CDR1 SGHAT and CDR2 FQNNGV come from the germline V gene. V was trimmed by 1 base and J by 4 bases, leaving 13 bases between them. CDR3 sequence: CASSLAGARPYGYTF. The DNA of the CDR3 is TGTGCCAGCAGCTTAGCGGGTGCCCGACCCTATGGCTACACCTTC.

The rearrangement uses TRBV5-1 and TRBJ2-3, with 7 bases identical to TRBD1. V was pared by 4 bases and J by 2 bases, with 7 bases of the junction left unmatched. Germline values: CDR1 SGHRS, CDR2 YFSETQ. The CDR3 spans 15 residues. The CDR3 is CASSQGRGHTDTQYF. The CDR3 bases are TGCGCCAGCAGCCAGGGAAGGGGGCACACAGATACGCAGTATTTT.

The chain uses TRBV9 and TRBJ1-6; 10 bases align to TRBD1. This CDR3 is 15 amino acids long. After removal of 4 bases from V and 9 bases from J, the junction contained 7 bases not matched to a gene. The V gene's germline CDR1 is SGDLS and CDR2 YYNGEE. CDR3 residues: CASSPRQGALSPLHF. The CDR3 DNA reads as TGTGCCAGCAGCCCACGACAGGGGGCGCTTTCACCCCTCCACTTT.

The chain links TRBV25-1 to TRBJ1-1, with D tentatively TRBD1 (6 bases). Germline CDR1 MGHDK, CDR2 SYGVNS. There are 14 residues in the CDR3. Trimming pared 2 bases from V and 1 base from J, leaving 8 bases between. CDR3 sequence reads: CASSEQGKNTEAFF. CDR3 coding DNA: TGTGCCAGCAGTGAACAGGGGAAGAACACTGAAGCTTTCTTT.